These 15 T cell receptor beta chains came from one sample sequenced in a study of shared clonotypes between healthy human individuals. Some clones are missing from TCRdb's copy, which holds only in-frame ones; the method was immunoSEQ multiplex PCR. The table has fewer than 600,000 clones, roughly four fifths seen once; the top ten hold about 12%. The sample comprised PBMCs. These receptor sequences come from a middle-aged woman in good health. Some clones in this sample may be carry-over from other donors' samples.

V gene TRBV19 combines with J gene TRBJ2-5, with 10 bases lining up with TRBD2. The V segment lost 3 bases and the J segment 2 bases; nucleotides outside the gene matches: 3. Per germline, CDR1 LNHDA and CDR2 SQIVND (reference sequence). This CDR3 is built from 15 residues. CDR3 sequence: CASSIGTSVQETQYF. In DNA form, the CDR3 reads TGTGCCAGTAGTATCGGGACTAGCGTACAAGAGACCCAGTACTTC.

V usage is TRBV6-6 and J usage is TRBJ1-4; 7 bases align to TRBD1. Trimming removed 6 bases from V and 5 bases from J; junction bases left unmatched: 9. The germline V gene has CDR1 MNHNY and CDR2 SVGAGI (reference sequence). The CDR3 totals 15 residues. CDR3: CASSERTGENEKLFF. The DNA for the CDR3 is TGTGCCAGCAGCGAACGGACAGGAGAGAATGAAAAACTGTTTTTT.

For the CDR3, the DNA is TGTGCCAGCTCACAAGTTGAGGGTGAGCAGTTCTTC. Protein sequence: CASSQVEGEQFF. The gene calls are TRBV18 and TRBJ2-1; possibly TRBD2 for D (5 bases). CDR1 is KGHSH and CDR2 is LQKENI in the germline V gene. Trimming left V 4 bases short and J 9 bases short, with 10 bases between. There are 12 residues in the CDR3.

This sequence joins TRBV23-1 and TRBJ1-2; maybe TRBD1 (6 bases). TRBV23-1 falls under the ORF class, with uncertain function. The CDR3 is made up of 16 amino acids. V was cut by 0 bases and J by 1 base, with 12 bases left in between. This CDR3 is CASSQSWAGVNYGYTF. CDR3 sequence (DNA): TGCGCCAGCAGTCAATCTTGGGCAGGGGTTAACTATGGCTACACCTTC.

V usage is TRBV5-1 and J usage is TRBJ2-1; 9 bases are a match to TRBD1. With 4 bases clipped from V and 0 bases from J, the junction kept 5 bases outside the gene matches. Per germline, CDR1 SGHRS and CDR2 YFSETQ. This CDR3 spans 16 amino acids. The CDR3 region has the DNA TGCGCCAGCAGCATTCAGACAGGGGGCTCCTACAATGAGCAGTTCTTC. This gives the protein CASSIQTGGSYNEQFF.

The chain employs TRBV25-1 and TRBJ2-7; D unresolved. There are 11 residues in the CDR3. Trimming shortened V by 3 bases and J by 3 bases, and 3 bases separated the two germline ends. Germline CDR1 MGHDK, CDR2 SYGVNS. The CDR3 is CASSDGYEQYF. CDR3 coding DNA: TGTGCCAGCAGTGATGGCTACGAGCAGTACTTC.

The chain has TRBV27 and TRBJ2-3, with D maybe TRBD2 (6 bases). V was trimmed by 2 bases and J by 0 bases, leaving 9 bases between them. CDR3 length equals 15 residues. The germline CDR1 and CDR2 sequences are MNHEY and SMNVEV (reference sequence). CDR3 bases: TGTGCCAGCAGTTTAGGCGGGGCTAGCACAGATACGCAGTATTTT. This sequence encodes CASSLGGASTDTQYF.

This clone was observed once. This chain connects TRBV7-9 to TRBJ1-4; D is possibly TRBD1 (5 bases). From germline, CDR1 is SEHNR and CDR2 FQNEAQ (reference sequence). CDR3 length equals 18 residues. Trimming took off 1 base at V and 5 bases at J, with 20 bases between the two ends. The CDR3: CASSLVVMQGNRNEKLFF. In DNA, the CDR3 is TGTGCCAGCAGCTTAGTGGTGATGCAGGGAAATAGGAATGAAAAACTGTTTTTT.

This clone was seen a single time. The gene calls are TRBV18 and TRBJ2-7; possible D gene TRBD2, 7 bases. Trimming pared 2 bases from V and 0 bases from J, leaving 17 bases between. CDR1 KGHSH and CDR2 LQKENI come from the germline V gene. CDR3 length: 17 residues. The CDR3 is CASSPGFDGGLSYEQYF. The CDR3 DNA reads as TGTGCCAGCTCACCAGGATTTGACGGGGGGCTCTCCTACGAGCAGTACTTC.

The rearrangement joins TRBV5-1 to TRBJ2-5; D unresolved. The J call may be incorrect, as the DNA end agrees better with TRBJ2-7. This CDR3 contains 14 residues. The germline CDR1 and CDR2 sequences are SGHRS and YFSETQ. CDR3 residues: CASSPPRSPYEQYF. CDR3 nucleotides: TGCGCCAGCAGCCCCCCCAGGTCCCCCTACGAGCAGTACTTC.

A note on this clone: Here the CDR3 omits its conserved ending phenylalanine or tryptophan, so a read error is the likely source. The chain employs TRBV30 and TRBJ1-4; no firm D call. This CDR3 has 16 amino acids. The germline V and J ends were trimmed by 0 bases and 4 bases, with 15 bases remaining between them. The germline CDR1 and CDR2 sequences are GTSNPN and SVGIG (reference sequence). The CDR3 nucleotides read TGTGCCTGGAGTGTACGGTCCGGACTCAGTAATGAAAAACTGTTTTCT. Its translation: CAWSVRSGLSNEKLFS.

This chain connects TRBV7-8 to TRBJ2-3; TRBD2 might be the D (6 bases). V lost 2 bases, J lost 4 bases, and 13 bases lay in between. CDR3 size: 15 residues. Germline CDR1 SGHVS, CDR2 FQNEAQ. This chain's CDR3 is CASSLITRRADTQYF. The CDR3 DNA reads TGTGCCAGCAGCTTAATCACACGGAGGGCAGATACGCAGTATTTT.

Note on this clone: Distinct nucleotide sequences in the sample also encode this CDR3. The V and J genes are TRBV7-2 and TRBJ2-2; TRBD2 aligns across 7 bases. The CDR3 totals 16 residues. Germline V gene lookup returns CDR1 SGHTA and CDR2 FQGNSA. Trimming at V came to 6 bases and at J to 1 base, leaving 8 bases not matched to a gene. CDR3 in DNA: TGTGCCAGCAGTCTCTCCCCTAGCGGGAACACCGGGGAGCTGTTTTTT. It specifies CASSLSPSGNTGELFF.

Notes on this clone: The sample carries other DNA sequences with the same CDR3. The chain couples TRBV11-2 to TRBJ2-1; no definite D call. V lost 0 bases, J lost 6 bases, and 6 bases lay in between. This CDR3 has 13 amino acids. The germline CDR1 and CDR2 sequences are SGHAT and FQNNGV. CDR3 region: CASSLDRFNEQFF. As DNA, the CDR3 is TGTGCCAGCAGCTTAGACAGGTTCAATGAGCAGTTCTTC.

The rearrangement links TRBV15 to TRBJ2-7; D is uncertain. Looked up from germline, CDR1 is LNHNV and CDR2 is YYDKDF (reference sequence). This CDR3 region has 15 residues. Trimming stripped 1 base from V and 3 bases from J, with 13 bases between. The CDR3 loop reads CATSRAAGKHYEQYF. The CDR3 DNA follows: TGTGCCACCAGCAGAGCGGCAGGTAAACACTACGAGCAGTACTTC. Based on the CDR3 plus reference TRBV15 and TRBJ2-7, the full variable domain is DAMVIQNPRYQVTQFGKPVTLSCSQTLNHNVMYWYQQKSSQAPKLLFHYYDKDFNNEADTPDNFQSRRPNTSFCFLDIRSPGLGDTAMYLCATSRAAGKHYEQYFGPGTRLTVT.